Below are 2 T cell receptor beta chains sequenced from a single sample in a study of T-cell reconstitution after alpha-beta-depleted transplantation in children. Preparation of the TCRbeta library used unique molecular identifiers. TCRdb re-analysed the PCR reads in MiXCR, keeping a single row per CDR3 protein. The sample records about 980,000 distinct CDR3 sequences, around 30% being singletons. Sequencing was performed on PBMCs, mostly from graft donor cells, taken 360 days after TCRalphabeta/CD19-depleted stem cell transplant. The receptors come from a boy in the first two years of life who had a stem cell transplant for SCID, so the T cells may come from the graft donor.

This clonotype came up a few times. V and J are TRBV28 and TRBJ1-5; 10 nucleotides align to TRBD1. The CDR3 is 15 amino acids. In germline, CDR1 is MDHEN, CDR2 SYDVKM. V lost 2 bases and J lost 7; bases outside the gene matches: 5. CDR3 sequence (DNA): TGTGCCAGCAGTTTAGGGACAGGGGTCTTCCAGCCCCAGCATTTT. This sequence encodes CASSLGTGVFQPQHF.

This clonotype showed up just a few times. The chain's CDR3 is CASSFGVLRADTQYF. CDR3 DNA: TGCGCCAGCAGCTTCGGGGTATTGCGCGCAGATACGCAGTATTTT. The J gene is TRBJ2-3, the V gene TRBV5-1, with a possible D match to TRBD2 (5 bases). The V end lost 2 bases, the J end lost 4 bases, and 14 bases lay between the germline ends. Per germline, CDR1 SGHRS and CDR2 YFSETQ. CDR3 length equals 15 residues.